Given below is one TCR beta chain in context. Its antigen is as yet unknown. This specimen comes from a study of T cell responses to AZD1222 COVID-19 vaccine. Broader study findings: After the peak T cell response, and only then, were repertoires sampled. Close to half of all spike-specific TCRs reportedly target regions of the variants that are unmutated. Regions 160-218 and 743-854 held dominance among vaccine-associated CD4 TCRs, which spanned spike.

Trimming removed 0 bases at V and 6 bases at J, with 7 bases between. Germline lookup yields CDR1 SGHRS and CDR2 YFSETQ. The CDR3 has 13 residues. Method: immunoSEQ multiplex PCR; TCRdb's copy keeps in-frame clones and lacks some. The sample gives 100,000 to 130,000 clones, around nine tenths of which show up once; about 20% is in the top ten. The material was peripheral blood, obtained on day 0 of AZD1222 vaccination. The receptor was isolated from an adult in good health. The gene calls are TRBV5-1 and TRBJ2-1; D might be TRBD1 (6 bases). CDR3 sequence reads: CASSLEGGNEQFF. The CDR3 nucleotides are TGCGCCAGCAGCTTGGAAGGGGGCAATGAGCAGTTCTTC.